This T cell receptor (beta chain) was recovered during a study of cytomegalovirus exposure and HLA in healthy donors. In the study overall: Around 80 million unique TCR sequences came from HLA-typed donors in an early release.

Overall study findings and caveats: Analysis performed later found more than 15,000 TCR beta sequences associated with HLA alleles at 0.05 false discovery rate. Cytomegalovirus association was listed for 164 TCR beta chains.

Germline V lookup: CDR1 MNHEY, CDR2 SVGAGI. The CDR3 sequence is 12 residues long. V dropped 7 bases and J dropped 1 base, with 8 bases sitting between them. Researchers ran the PCR with 60 Vbeta and 13 Jbeta primers. The assay was immunoSEQ multiplex PCR, and TCRdb's table has in-frame clones only and misses some. The sample holds approximately 120,000 clones, 55% to 75% seen once. Points on this clone: Its antigen is still unknown.

The chain combines TRBV6-5 with TRBJ2-7; D might be TRBD1 (6 bases). The sequence derives from a man in his thirties or forties in good health and CMV-seronegative. The source material was PBMCs. The CDR3 DNA reads as TGTGCCAGCAAAGACAGGTCCTACGAGCAGTACTTC. Translation gives CASKDRSYEQYF.